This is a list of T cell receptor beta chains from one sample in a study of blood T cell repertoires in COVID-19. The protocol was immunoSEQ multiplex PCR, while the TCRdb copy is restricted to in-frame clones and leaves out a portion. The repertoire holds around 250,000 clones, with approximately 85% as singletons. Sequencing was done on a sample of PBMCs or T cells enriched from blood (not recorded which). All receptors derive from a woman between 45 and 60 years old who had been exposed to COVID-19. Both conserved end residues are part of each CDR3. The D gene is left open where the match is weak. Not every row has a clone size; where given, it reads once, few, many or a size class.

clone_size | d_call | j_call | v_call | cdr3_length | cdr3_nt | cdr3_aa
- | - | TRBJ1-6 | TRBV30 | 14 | TGTGCCTGGAGCTTTAGGGGCTCTAATTCACCCCTCCACTTT | CAWSFRGSNSPLHF
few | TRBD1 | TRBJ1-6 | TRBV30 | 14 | TGTGCCTGGAGAGGGTCAGGGGGCTATCCACCCCTCCACTTT | CAWRGSGGYPPLHF
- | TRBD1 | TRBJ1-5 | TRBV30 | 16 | TGTGCCTGGTCTACAGGGGCCGGCTCACTTCATCAGCCCCAGCATTTT | CAWSTGAGSLHQPQHF
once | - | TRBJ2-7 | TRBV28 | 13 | TGTGCCATTAGGGGTCACAATACCTACGAGCAGTACTTC | CAIRGHNTYEQYF
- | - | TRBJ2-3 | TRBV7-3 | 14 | TGTGCCAGCAGCTTTGGCGGGTTCACAGATACGCAGTATTTT | CASSFGGFTDTQYF
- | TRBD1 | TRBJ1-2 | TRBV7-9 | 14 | TGTGCCAGCAGCCCATGGACAGGGAGCTACGGCTACACCTTC | CASSPWTGSYGYTF
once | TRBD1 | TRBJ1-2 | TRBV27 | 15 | TGTGCCAGCAGTTTATCCTGGACAGGGCAAAAGGGCTACACCTTC | CASSLSWTGQKGYTF
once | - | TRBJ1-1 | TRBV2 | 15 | TGTGCCAGCTCTGAAGGTCCAGGCTGGAACACTGAAGCTTTCTTT | CASSEGPGWNTEAFF
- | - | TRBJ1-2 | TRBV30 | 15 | TGTGCCTGGATACGACGCGGAATAACTAACTATGGCTACACCTTC | CAWIRRGITNYGYTF
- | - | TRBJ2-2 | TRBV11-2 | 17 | TGTGCCAGCAGCACCCCTATGCCCACCGCGAACACCGGGGAGCTGTTTTTT | CASSTPMPTANTGELFF
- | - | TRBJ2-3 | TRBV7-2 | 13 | TGTGCCAGCAGCAGGGGTGCAACAGATACGCAGTATTTT | CASSRGATDTQYF
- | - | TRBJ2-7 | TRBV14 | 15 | TGTGCCAGCAGCCAAAACGATGCGGCAGGGGCCGAGCAGTACTTC | CASSQNDAAGAEQYF
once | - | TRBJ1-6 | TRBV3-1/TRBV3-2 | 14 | TGTGCCAGCAGCACCGACAGATATAATTCACCCCTCCACTTT | CASSTDRYNSPLHF
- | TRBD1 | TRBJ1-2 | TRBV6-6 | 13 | TGTGCCAGCACCGCGACAGGGTCAGGGGGCTACACCTTC | CASTATGSGGYTF
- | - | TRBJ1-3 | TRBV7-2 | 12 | TGTGCCAGCAGCCCCCAGGGGAACACCATATATTTT | CASSPQGNTIYF
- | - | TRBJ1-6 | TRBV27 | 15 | TGTGCCAGCAGTTTATCGTTCGGATCGGGTTCACCCCTCCACTTT | CASSLSFGSGSPLHF
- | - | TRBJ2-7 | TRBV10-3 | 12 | TGTGCCATCAGTGAGGCCGGGGACGAGCAGTACTTC | CAISEAGDEQYF
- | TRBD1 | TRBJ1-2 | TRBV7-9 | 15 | TGTGCCAGCAGCTTATACAGGGGAGAGAACTATGGCTACACCTTC | CASSLYRGENYGYTF
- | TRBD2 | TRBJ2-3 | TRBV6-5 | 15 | TGTGCCAGCAGTCCTCCCAGCGGGGGACCAGATACGCAGTATTTT | CASSPPSGGPDTQYF
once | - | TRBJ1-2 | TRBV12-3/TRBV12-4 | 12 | TGTGCCAGCAGCACGACTGTCTATGGCTACACCTTC | CASSTTVYGYTF
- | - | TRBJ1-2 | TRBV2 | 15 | TGTGCCAGCGGTAGAGGACGTAGGGACGGGAGCGGCTACACCTTC | CASGRGRRDGSGYTF
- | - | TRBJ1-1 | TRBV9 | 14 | TGTGCCAGCAGCGTAGTTCAGGGCTACACTGAAGCTTTCTTT | CASSVVQGYTEAFF
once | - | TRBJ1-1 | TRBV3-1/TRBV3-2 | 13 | TGTGCCAGCAGCCAATCGGGGGGGACTGAAGCTTTCTTT | CASSQSGGTEAFF
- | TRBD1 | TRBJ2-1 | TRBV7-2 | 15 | TGTGCCAGCAGCTTAGCCGGGACAGCGGTTAATGAGCAGTTCTTC | CASSLAGTAVNEQFF
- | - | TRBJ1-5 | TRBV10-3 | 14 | TGTGCCATCAGTGGTGACAGCTGGGGTCAGCCCCAGCATTTT | CAISGDSWGQPQHF
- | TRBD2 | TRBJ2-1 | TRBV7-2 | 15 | TGTGCCAGCAGCTCGGGACTAGCAAGCTACAATGAGCAGTTCTTC | CASSSGLASYNEQFF
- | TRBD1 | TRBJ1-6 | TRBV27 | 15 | TGTGCCAGCAGTTTCGGGACAGGGTTCGGGTCACCCCTCCACTTT | CASSFGTGFGSPLHF
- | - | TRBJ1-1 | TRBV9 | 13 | TGTGCCAGCAGCCAGGGCTCTCTCACTGAAGCTTTCTTT | CASSQGSLTEAFF